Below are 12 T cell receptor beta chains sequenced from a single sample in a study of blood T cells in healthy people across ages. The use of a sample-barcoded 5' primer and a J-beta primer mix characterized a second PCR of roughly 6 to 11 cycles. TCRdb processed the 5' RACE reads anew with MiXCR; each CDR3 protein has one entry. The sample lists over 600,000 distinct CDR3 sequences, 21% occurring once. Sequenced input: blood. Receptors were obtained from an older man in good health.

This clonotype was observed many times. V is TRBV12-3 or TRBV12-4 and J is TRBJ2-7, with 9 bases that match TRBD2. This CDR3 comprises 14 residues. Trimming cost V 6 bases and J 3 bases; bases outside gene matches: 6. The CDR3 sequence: CASSSLAGGYEQYF. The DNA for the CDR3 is TGTGCCAGCAGCTCACTAGCGGGCGGCTACGAGCAGTACTTC.

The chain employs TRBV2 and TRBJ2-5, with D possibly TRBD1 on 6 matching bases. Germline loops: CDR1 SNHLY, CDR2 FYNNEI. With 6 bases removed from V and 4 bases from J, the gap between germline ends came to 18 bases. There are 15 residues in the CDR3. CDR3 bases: TGTGCCAGCAGACCTAACCCCACAGGGTTAGAGACCCAGTACTTC. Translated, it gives CASRPNPTGLETQYF.

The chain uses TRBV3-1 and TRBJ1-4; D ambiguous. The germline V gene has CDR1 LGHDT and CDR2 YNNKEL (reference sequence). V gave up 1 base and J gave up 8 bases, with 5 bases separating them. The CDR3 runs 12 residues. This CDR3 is CASSQGLEKLFF. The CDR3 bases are TGTGCCAGCAGCCAAGGATTAGAAAAACTGTTTTTT.

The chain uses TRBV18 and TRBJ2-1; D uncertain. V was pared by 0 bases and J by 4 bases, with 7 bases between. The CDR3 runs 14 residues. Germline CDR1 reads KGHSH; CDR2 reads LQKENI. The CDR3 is CASSPPLGYNEQFF. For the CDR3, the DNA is TGTGCCAGCTCACCACCGTTGGGGTACAATGAGCAGTTCTTC.

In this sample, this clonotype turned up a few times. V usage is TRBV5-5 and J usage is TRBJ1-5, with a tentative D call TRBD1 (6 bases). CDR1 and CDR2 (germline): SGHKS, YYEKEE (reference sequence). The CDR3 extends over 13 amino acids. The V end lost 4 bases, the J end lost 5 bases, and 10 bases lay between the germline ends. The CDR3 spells CASSSSGDQPQHF. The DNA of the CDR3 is TGTGCCAGCAGCAGCTCAGGGGATCAGCCCCAGCATTTT.

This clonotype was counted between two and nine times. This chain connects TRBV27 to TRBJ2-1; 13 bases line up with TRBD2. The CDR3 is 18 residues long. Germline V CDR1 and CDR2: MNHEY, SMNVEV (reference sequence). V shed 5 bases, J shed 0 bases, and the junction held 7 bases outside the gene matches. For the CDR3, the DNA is TGTGCCAGCAGTCCAACTAGCGGGAGGGCCATCTCCTACAATGAGCAGTTCTTC. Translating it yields CASSPTSGRAISYNEQFF.

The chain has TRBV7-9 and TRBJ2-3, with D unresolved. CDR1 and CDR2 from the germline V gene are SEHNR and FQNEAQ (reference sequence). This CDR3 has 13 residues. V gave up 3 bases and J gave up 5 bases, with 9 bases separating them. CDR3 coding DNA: TGTGCCAGCAGCTTCCCCCCTGGAGATACGCAGTATTTT. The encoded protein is CASSFPPGDTQYF.

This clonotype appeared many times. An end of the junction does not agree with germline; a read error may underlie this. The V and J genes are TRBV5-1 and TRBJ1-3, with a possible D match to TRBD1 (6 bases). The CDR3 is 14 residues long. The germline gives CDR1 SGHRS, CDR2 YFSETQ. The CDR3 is CASSLGQSGNTIYF. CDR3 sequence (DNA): TGTGCCAGCAGTCTCGGACAGTCTGGAAACACCATATATTTT.

The CDR3 protein is CASRPGGANVLTF. The DNA for the CDR3 is TGTGCCAGCAGGCCCGGTGGGGCCAACGTCCTGACTTTC. The chain couples TRBV6-5 to TRBJ2-6, with D unresolved. CDR3 length: 13 residues. V was cut by 6 bases and J by 3 bases, with 6 bases left in between. Germline values: CDR1 MNHEY, CDR2 SVGAGI.

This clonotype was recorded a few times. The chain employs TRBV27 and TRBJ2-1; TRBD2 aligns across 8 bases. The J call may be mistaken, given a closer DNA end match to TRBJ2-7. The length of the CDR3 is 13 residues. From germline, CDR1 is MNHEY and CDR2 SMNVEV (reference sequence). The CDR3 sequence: CASSGTSMYEQYF. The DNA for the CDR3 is TGTGCCAGCTCCGGGACTAGTATGTACGAGCAGTACTTC.

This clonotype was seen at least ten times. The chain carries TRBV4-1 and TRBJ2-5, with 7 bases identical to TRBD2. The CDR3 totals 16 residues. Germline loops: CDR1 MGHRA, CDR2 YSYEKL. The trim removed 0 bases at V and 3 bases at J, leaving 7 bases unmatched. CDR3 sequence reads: CASSQDRVGGEETQYF. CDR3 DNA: TGCGCCAGCAGCCAAGACAGGGTTGGGGGGGAAGAGACCCAGTACTTC.

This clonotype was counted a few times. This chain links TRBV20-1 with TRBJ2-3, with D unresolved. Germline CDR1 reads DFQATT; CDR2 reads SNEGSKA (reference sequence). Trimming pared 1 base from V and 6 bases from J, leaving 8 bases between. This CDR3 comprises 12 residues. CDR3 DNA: TGCAGTGCTAGAGCATATGGGGATACGCAGTATTTT. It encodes CSARAYGDTQYF.